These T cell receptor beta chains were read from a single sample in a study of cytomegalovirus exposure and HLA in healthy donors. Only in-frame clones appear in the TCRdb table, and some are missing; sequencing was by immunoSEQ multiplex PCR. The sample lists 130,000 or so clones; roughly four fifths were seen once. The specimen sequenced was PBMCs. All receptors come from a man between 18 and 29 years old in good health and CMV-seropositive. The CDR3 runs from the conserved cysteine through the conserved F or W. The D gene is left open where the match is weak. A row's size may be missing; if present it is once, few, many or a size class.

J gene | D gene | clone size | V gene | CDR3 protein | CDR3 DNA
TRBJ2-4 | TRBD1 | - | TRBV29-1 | CSGRQGNIQYF | TGCAGCGGCAGACAGGGAAACATTCAGTACTTC
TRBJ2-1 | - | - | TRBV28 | CASSSPSKNNEQFF | TGTGCCAGCAGTTCACCTAGTAAGAATAATGAGCAGTTCTTC
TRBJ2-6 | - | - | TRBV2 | CASSGSDSGANVLTF | TGTGCCAGCAGCGGTTCCGACTCTGGGGCCAACGTCCTGACTTTC
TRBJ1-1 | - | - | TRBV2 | CASSTTSAVFF | TGTGCCAGCAGTACGACCTCGGCGGTTTTCTTT
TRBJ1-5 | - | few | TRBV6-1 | CASTEDKNQPQHF | TGTGCCAGCACCGAGGACAAGAATCAGCCCCAGCATTTT
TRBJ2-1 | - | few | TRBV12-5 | CASGLVRQEGKGNEQFF | TGTGCTAGTGGTTTGGTAAGGCAGGAGGGTAAGGGCAATGAGCAGTTCTTC
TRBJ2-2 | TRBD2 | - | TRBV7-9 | CASSPRGWSGENTGELFF | TGTGCCAGCAGCCCCCGAGGGTGGAGCGGGGAAAACACCGGGGAGCTGTTTTTT
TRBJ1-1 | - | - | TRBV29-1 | CSVPPRGNTEAFF | TGCAGCGTACCCCCACGGGGGAACACTGAAGCTTTCTTT
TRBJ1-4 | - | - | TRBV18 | CASSSQRGNEKLFF | TGTGCCAGCTCATCCCAGAGAGGTAATGAAAAACTGTTTTTT
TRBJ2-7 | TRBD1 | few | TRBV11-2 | CASSPSGQGTGQYF | TGTGCCAGCAGCCCCTCCGGACAGGGAACGGGGCAGTACTTC